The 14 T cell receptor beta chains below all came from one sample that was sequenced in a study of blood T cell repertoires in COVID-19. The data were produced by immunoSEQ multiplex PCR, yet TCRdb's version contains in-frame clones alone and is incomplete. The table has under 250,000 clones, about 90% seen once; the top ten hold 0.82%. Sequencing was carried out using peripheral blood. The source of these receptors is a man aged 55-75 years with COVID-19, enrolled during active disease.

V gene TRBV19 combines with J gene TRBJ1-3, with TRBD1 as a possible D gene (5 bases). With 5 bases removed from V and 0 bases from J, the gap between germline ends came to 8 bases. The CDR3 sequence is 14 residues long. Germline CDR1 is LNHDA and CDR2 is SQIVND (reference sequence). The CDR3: CASSADISGNTIYF. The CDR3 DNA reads TGTGCCAGTAGTGCGGACATCTCTGGAAACACCATATATTTT.

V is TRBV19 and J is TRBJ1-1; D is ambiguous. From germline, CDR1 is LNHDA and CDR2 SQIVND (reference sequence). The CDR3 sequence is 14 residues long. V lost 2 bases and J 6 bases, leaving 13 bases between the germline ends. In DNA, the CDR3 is TGTGCCAGTAGTATACCCCAGCCTAGCGCTGAAGCTTTCTTT. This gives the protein CASSIPQPSAEAFF.

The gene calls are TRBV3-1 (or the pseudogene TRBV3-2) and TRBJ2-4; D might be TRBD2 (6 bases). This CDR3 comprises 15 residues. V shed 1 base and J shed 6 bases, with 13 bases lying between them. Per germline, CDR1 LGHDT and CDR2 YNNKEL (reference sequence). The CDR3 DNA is TGTGCCAGCAGCCAAGCGGGGCAGGGAGGAAACATTCAGTACTTC. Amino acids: CASSQAGQGGNIQYF.

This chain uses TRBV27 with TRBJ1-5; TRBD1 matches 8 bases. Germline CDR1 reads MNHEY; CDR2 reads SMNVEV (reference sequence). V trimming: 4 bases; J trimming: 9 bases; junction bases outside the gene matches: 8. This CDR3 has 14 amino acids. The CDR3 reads CASSSQGGHGPQHF. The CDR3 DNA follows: TGTGCCAGCAGTTCACAGGGGGGGCATGGGCCCCAGCATTTT.

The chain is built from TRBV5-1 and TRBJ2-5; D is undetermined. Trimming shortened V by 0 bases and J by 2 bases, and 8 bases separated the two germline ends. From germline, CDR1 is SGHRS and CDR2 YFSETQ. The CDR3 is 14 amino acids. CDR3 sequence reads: CASSLGSRQETQYF. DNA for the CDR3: TGCGCCAGCAGCTTGGGCAGTCGACAAGAGACCCAGTACTTC.

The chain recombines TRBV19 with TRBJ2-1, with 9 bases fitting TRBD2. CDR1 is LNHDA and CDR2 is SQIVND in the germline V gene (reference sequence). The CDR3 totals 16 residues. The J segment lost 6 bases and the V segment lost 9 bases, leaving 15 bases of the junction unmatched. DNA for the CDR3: TGTGCCAGCTCTCTGGCTCCGGGACTAGCATTCAATGAGCAGTTCTTC. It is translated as CASSLAPGLAFNEQFF.

The CDR3: CASSYRPGDYGYTF. The CDR3 bases are TGTGCCAGCAGTTACAGACCAGGGGATTATGGCTACACCTTC. This chain connects TRBV6-6 to TRBJ1-2; tentative D call: TRBD1 (6 bases). There are 14 residues in the CDR3. V was clipped by 2 bases and J by 5 bases, with 12 bases between them. The V gene's germline CDR1 is MNHNY and CDR2 SVGAGI (reference sequence).

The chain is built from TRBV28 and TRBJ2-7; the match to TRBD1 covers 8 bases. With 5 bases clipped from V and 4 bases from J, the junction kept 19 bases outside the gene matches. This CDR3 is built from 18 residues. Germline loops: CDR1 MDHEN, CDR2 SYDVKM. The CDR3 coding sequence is TGTGCCAGCAGTGGCAGGACAGGGTCAAAAGGGGGGACATACGAGCAGTACTTC. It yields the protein CASSGRTGSKGGTYEQYF.

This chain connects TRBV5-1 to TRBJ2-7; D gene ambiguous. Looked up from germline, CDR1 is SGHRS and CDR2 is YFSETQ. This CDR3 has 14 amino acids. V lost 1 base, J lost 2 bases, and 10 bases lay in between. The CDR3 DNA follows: TGCGCCAGCAGCTTGAGCCAGGTAGCCTACGAGCAGTACTTC. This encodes CASSLSQVAYEQYF.

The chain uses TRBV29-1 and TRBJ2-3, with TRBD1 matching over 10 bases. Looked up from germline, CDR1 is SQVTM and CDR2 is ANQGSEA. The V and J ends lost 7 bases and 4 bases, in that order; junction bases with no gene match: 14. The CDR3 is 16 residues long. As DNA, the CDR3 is TGCAGCGGCTCGATCCGGGACAGGGGAAGTGCAGATACGCAGTATTTT. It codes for CSGSIRDRGSADTQYF.

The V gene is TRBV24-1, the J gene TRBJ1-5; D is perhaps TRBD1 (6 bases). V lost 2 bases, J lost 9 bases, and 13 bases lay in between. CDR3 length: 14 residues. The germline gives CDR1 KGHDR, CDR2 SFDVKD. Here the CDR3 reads CATSDSGGLRPQHF. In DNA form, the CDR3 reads TGTGCCACCAGTGATTCGGGGGGCTTGAGGCCCCAGCATTTT.

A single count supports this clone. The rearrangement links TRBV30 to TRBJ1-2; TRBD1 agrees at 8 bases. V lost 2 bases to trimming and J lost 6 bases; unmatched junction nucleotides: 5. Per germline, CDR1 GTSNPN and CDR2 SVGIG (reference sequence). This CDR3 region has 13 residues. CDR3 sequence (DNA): TGTGCCTGGAGTCGAGTGGACAGGGATGGCTACACCTTC. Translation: CAWSRVDRDGYTF.

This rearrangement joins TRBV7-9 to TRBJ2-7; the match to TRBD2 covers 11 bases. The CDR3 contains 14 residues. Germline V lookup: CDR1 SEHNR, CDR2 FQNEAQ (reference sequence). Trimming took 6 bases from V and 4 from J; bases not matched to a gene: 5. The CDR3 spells CASRPGLAEYEQYF. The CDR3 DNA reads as TGTGCCAGCAGACCGGGACTAGCGGAATACGAGCAGTACTTC.

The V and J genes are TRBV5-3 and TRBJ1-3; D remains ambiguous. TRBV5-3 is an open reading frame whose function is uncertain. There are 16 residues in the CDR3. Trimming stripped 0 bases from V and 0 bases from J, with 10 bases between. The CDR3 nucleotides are TGTGCCAGAAGCTTGGGACGGACTGACTCTGGAAACACCATATATTTT. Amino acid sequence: CARSLGRTDSGNTIYF.